This TCR beta chain originates from a study of blood T cell repertoires in COVID-19. The assay was immunoSEQ multiplex PCR, and TCRdb's table has in-frame clones only and misses some. In the table there are 350,000 to 400,000 clones, around 87% of which are singletons. Germline trimming cut 4 bases from V and 3 bases from J; bases unmatched to any gene: 4. Germline CDR1 reads SGHNT; CDR2 reads YYREEE (reference sequence). The CDR3 loop spans 13 amino acids. Sequencing input: PBMCs or T cells enriched from blood (not recorded which). This TCR was recovered from a man aged 40-49 years in a cohort exposed to, infected with or recovered from COVID-19 (not recorded which). The chain has TRBV5-4 and TRBJ2-7; TRBD2 matches at 7 bases. The CDR3: CASSRGLDYEQYF. The DNA for the CDR3 is TGTGCCAGCAGCCGCGGACTAGACTACGAGCAGTACTTC.